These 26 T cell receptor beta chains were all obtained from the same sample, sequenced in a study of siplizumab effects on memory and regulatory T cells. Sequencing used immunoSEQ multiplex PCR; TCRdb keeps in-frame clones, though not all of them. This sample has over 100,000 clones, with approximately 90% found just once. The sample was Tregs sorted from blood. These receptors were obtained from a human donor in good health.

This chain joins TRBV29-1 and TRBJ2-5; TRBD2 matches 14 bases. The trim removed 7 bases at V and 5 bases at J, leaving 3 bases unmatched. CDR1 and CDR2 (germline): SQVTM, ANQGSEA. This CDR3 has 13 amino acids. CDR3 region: CSGRLAGGETQYF. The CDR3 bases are TGCAGCGGCCGACTAGCGGGAGGGGAGACCCAGTACTTC.

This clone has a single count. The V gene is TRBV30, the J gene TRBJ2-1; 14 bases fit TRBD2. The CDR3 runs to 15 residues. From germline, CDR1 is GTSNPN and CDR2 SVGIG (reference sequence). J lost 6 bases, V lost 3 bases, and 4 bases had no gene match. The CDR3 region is CAWSQGTSGSNEQFF. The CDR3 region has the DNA TGTGCCTGGAGCCAAGGGACTAGCGGGAGCAATGAGCAGTTCTTC. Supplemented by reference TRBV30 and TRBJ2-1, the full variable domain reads SQTIHQWPATLVQPVGSPLSLECTVEGTSNPNLYWYRQAAGRGLQLLFYSVGIGQISSEVPQNLSASRPQDRQFILSSKKLLLSDSGFYLCAWSQGTSGSNEQFFGPGTRLTVL.

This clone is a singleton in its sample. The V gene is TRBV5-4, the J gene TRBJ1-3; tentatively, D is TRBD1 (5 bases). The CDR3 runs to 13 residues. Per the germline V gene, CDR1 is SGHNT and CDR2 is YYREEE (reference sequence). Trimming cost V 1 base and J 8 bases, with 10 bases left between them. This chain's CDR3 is CASSLQGGDTIYF. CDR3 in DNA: TGTGCCAGCAGCTTGCAGGGCGGGGACACCATATATTTT.

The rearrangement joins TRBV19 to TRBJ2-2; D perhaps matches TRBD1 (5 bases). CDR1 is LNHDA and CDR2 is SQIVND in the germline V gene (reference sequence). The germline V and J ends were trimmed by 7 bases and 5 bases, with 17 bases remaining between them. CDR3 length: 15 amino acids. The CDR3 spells CASTLGLLGTGELFF. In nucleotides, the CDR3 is TGTGCCAGTACCTTGGGGCTCCTGGGAACCGGGGAGCTGTTTTTT.

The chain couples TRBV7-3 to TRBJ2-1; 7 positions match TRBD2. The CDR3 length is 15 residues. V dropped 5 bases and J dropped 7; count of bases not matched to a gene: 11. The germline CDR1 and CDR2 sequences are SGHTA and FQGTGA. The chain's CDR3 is CASSPRSGIRNEQFF. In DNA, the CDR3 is TGTGCCAGCAGCCCCCGGAGCGGGATTAGGAATGAGCAGTTCTTC.

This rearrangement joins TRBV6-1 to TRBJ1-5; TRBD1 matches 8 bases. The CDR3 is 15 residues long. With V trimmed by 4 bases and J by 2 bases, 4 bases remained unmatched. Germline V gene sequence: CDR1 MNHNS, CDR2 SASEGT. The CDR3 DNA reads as TGTGCCAGCAGTGGAACCAGGGGGCGCAATCAGCCCCAGCATTTT. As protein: CASSGTRGRNQPQHF.

This CDR3 is CASSYSDRGRGYTF. The DNA of the CDR3 is TGTGCCAGCAGTTATTCCGACAGGGGACGGGGCTACACCTTC. The chain employs TRBV6-6 and TRBJ1-2; 8 positions match TRBD1. The V gene end was trimmed by 3 bases and the J gene end by 8 bases; junction bases not matched to a gene: 8. The CDR3 length is 14 residues. Germline V gene sequence: CDR1 MNHNY, CDR2 SVGAGI (reference sequence).

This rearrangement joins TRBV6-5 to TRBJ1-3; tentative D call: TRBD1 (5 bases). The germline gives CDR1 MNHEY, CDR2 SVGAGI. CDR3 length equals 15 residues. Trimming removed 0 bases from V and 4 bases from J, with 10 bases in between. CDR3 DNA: TGTGCCAGCAGTTACTCGGAAGGGGTCGGAAACACCATATATTTT. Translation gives CASSYSEGVGNTIYF.

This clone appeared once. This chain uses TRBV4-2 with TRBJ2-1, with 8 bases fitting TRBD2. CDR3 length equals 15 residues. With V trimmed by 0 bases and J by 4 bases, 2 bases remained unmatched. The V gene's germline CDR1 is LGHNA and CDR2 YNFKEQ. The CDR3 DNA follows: TGTGCCAGCAGCCAAGAGGCTAGCGGGTACAATGAGCAGTTCTTC. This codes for CASSQEASGYNEQFF.

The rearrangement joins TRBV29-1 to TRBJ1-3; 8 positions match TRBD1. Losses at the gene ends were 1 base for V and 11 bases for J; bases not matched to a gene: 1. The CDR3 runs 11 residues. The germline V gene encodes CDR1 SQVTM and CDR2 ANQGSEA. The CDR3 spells CSVEAGGAIYF. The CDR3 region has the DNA TGCAGCGTTGAAGCAGGGGGCGCCATATATTTT.

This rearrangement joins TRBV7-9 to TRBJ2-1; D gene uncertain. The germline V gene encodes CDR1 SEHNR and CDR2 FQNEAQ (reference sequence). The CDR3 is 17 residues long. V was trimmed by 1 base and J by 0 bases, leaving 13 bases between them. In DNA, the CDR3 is TGTGCCAGCAGCTTAGACTCTAGGTCAAGCTCCTACAATGAGCAGTTCTTC. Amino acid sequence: CASSLDSRSSSYNEQFF.

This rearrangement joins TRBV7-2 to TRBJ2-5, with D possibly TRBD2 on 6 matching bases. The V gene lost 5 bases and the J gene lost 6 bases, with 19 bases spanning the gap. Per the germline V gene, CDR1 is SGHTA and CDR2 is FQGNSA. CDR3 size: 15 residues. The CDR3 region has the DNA TGTGCCAGCAGCCCTGGGACGGGAGTCGGACAGACCCAGTACTTC. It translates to CASSPGTGVGQTQYF.

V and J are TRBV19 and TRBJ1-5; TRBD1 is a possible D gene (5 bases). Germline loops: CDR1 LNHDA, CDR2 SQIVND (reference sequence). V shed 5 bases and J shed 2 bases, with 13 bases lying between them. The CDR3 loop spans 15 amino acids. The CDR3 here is CASSPQGFGNQPQHF. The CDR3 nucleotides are TGTGCCAGTAGTCCTCAGGGTTTCGGCAATCAGCCCCAGCATTTT.

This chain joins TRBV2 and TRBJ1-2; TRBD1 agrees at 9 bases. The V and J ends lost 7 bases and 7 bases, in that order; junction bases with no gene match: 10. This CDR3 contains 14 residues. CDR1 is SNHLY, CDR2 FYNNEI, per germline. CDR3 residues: CASTLDRGSIGYTF. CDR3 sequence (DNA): TGTGCCAGCACCCTGGACAGGGGATCCATTGGCTACACCTTC.

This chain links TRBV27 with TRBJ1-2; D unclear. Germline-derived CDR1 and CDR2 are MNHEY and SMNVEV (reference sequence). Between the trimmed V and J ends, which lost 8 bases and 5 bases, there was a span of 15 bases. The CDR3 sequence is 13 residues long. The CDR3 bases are TGTGCCAGCCGTGATGTTGGAGTGTATGGCTACACCTTC. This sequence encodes CASRDVGVYGYTF.

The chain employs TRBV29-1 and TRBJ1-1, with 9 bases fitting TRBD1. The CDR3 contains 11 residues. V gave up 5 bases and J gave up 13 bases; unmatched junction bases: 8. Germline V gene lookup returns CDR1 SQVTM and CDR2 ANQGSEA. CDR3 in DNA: TGCAGCGTTATGACAGGGGGGTTTGGTTTCTTT. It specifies CSVMTGGFGFF.

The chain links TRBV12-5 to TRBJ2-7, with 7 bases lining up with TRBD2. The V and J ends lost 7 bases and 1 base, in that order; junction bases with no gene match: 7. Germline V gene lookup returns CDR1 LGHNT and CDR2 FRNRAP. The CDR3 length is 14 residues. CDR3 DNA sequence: TGTGCTAGTGCCTGGGGGGGGATTTCCTACGAGCAGTACTTC. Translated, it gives CASAWGGISYEQYF.

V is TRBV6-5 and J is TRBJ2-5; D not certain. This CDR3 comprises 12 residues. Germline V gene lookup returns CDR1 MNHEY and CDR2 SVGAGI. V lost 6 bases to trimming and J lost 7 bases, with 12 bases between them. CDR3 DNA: TGTGCCAGCAGCCAAACTTTAAGGACCCAGTACTTC. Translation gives CASSQTLRTQYF.

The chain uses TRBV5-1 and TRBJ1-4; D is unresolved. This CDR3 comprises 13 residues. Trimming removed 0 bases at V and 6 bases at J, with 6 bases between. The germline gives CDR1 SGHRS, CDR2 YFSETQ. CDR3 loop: CASSLGRDEKLFF. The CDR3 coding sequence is TGCGCCAGCAGCTTGGGTCGGGATGAAAAACTGTTTTTT.

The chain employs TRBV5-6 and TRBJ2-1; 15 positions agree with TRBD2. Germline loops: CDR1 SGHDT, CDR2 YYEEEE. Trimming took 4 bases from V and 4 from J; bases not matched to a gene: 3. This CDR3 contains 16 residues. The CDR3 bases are TGTGCCAGCAGCCCGGGACTAGCGGGGGGATACAATGAGCAGTTCTTC. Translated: CASSPGLAGGYNEQFF.

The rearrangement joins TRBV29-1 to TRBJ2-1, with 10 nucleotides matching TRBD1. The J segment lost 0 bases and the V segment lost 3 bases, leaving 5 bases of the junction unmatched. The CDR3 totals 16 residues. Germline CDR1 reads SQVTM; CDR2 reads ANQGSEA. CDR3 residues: CSVDGTGDGSYNEQFF. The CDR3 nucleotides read TGCAGCGTTGACGGGACAGGGGACGGCTCCTACAATGAGCAGTTCTTC.

DNA of the CDR3: TGCAGCGTTGCGGGACAACACACTGAAGCTTTCTTT. It yields the protein CSVAGQHTEAFF. The chain couples TRBV29-1 to TRBJ1-1, with D perhaps TRBD1 (6 bases). Germline lookup yields CDR1 SQVTM and CDR2 ANQGSEA. Trimming took off 4 bases at V and 3 bases at J, with 9 bases between the two ends. The CDR3 length is 12 residues.

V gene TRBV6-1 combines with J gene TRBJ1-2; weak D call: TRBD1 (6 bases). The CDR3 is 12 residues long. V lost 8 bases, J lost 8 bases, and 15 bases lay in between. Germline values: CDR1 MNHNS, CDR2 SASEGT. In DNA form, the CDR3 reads TGTGCCAGCTCAGCAGGGGCGGAGGGCTACACCTTC. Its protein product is CASSAGAEGYTF.

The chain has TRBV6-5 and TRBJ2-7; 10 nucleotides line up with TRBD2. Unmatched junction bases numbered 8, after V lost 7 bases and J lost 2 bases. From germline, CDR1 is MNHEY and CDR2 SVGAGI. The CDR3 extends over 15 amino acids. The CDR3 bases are TGTGCCAGCAACCCTAGCGGGAGCCTACCCTACGAGCAGTACTTC. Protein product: CASNPSGSLPYEQYF.

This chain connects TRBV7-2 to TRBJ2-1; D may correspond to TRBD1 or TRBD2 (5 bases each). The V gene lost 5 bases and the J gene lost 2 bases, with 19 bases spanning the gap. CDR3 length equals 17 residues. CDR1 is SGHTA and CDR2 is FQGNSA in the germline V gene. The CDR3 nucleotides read TGTGCCAGCAGCAGAGAGGGACGGAGCTCTCCCTACAATGAGCAGTTCTTC. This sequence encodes CASSREGRSSPYNEQFF. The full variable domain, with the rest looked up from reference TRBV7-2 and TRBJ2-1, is GAGVSQSPSNKVTEKGKDVELRCDPISGHTALYWYRQSLGQGLEFLIYFQGNSAPDKSGLPSDRFSAERTGGSVSTLTIQRTQQEDSAVYLCASSREGRSSPYNEQFFGPGTRLTVL.

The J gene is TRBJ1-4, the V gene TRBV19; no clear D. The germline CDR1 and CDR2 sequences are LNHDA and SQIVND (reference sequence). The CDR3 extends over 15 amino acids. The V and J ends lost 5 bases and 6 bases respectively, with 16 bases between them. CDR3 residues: CASSPRRWGDEKLFF. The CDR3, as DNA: TGTGCCAGTAGTCCCCGCCGGTGGGGAGATGAAAAACTGTTTTTT.